This TCR beta chain was sequenced during a study of blood T cell repertoires in COVID-19. At the level of the study: Acute and convalescent COVID-19 samples came from the United States, Italy and Spain. T cells, B-cell-depleted T cells, or PBMCs provided the cDNA or gDNA that served as material.

It was during active infection that Seattle patients were enrolled and then longitudinally followed. Here immunoSEQ multiplex PCR was the method, and the copy in TCRdb shows in-frame clones only, minus some. Here the sample spans some 210,000 clones, 90% to 95% being singletons. V trimming: 0 bases; J trimming: 2 bases; junction bases outside the gene matches: 2. CDR3 length: 15 amino acids. Germline V gene lookup returns CDR1 SGHRS and CDR2 YFSETQ. The source material was peripheral blood. The rearrangement links TRBV5-1 to TRBJ2-7; 10 bases are shared with TRBD1. The receptor's source is a man between 60 and 75 years old with COVID-19, enrolled during active disease. CDR3 in DNA: TGCGCCAGCAGCTTGGGTGGACAGGGGGCCTACGAGCAGTACTTC. This encodes CASSLGGQGAYEQYF. Together with reference TRBV5-1 and TRBJ2-7, the CDR3 gives the full variable domain: KAGVTQTPRYLIKTRGQQVTLSCSPISGHRSVSWYQQTPGQGLQFLFEYFSETQRNKGNFPGRFSGRQFSNSRSEMNVSTLELGDSALYLCASSLGGQGAYEQYFGPGTRLTVT.